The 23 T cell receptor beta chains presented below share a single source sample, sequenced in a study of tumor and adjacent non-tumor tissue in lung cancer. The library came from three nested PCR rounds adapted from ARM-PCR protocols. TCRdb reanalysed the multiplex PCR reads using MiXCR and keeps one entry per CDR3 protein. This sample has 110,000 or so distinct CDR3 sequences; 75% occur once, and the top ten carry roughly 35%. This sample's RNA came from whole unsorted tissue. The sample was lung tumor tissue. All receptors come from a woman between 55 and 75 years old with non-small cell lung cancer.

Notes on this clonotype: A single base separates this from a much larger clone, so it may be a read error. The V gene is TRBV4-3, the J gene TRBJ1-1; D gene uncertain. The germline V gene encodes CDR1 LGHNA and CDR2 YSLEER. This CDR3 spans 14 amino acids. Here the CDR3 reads CVSSQVGEAWPAFF. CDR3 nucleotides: TGCGTCAGCAGCCAAGTTGGTGAAGCCTGGCCAGCTTTCTTT.

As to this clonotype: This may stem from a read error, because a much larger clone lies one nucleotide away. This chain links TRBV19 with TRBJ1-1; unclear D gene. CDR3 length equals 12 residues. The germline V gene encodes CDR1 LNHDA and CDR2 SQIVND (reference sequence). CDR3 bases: TGTGCCAGTAAGCTTGAGCAGTCTGAAGCTCTCTTT. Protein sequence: CASKLEQSEALF.

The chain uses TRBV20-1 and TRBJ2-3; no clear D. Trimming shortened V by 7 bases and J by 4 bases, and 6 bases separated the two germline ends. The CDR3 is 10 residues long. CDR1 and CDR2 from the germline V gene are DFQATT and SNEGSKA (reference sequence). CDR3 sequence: CSVNADTQYF. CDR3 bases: TGCAGTGTTAATGCAGATACGCAGTATTTT.

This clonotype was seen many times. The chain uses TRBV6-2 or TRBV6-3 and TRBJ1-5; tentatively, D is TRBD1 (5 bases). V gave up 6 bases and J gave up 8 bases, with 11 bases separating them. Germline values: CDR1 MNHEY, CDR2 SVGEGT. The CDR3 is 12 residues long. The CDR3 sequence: CASSLWGKPQHF. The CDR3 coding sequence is TGTGCCAGCAGCCTCTGGGGGAAGCCCCAGCATTTT.

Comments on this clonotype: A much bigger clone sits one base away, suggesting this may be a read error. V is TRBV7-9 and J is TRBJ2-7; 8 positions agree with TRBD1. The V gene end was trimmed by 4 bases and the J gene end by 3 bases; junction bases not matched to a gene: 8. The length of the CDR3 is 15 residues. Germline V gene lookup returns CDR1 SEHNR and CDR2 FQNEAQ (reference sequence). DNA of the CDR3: TGTGCCAGCAGCTCCGACGGGACAGGAGTCTACGAGCAGTACTTC. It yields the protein CASSSDGTGVYEQYF.

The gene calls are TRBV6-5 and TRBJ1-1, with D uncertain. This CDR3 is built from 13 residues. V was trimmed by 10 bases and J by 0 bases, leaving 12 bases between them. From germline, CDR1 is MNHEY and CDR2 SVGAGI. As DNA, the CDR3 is TGTGCCAACACTGATCCGGTGAACACTGAAGCTTTCTTT. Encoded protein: CANTDPVNTEAFF.

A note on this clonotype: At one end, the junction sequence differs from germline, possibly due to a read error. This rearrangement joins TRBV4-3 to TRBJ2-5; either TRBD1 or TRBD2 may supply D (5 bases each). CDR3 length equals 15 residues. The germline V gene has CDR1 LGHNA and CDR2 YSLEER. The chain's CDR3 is CASSQEAQGEETQYF. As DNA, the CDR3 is TGCGCCAGCAGCCAAGAGGCCCAGGGAGAGGAGACCCAATACTTC.

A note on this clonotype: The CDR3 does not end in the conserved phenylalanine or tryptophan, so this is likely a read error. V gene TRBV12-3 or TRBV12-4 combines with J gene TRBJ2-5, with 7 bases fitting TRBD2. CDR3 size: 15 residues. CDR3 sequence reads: CASIPDGGSAEIQYL. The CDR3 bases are TGTGCCAGCATTCCCGACGGCGGGAGTGCTGAGATCCAGTACCTC.

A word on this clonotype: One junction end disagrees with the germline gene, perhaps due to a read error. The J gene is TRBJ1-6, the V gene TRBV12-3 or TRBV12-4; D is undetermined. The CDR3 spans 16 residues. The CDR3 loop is CASNLGSSARGSPLHF. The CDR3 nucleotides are TGTGCCAGCAATTTAGGAAGCAGCGCCCGTGGCTCACCCCTCCACTTT.

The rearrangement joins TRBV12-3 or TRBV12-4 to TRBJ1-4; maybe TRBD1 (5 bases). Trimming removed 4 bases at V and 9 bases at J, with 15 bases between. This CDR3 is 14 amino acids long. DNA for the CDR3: TGTGCCAGCAGTTCCTACGGGGCATGGAAAAAACTGTTTTTT. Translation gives CASSSYGAWKKLFF.

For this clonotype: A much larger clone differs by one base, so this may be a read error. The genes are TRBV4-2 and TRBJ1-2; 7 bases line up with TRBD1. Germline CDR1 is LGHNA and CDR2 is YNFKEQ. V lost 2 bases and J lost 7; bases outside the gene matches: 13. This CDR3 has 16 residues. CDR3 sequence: CASSQPGTVGPVGYTF. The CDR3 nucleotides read TGTGCCAGCAGCCAACCAGGGACAGTCGGCCCCGTTGGCTACACCTTC.

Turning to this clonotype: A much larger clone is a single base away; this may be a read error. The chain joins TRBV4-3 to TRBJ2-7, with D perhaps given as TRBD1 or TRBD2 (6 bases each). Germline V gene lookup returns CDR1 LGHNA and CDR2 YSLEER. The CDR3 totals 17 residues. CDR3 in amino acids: CANSRTAGGGISYEQYF. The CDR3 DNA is TGCGCCAACAGCCGCACGGCAGGAGGGGGGATCTCCTACGAGCAGTACTTC.

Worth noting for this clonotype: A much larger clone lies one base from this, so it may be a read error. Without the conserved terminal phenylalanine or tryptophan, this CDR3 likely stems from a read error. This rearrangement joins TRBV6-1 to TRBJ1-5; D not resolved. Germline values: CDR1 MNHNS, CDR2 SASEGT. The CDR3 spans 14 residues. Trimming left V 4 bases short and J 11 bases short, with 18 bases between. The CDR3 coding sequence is TGTGCCAGCAGTGCCATTGACGCGTTCAGGACCCAGCATTAT. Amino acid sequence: CASSAIDAFRTQHY.

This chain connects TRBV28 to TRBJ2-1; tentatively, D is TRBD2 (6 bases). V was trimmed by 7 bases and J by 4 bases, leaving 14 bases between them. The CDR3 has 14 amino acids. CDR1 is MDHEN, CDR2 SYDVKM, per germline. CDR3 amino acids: CASTLSGEYNEQFF. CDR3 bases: TGTGCCAGCACGCTATCGGGGGAATACAATGAGCAGTTCTTC.

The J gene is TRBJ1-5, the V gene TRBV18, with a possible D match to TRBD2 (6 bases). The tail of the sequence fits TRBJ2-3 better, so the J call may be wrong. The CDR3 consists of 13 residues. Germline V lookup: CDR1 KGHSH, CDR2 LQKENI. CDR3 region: CASSPWGGEPQYF. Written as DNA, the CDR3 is TGTGCCAGCTCACCATGGGGAGGTGAGCCCCAGTATTTT.

The CDR3: CSANHKGEYPMNTEAFF. In DNA, the CDR3 is TGCAGTGCTAATCATAAGGGGGAGTATCCCATGAACACTGAAGCTTTCTTT. The chain is built from TRBV20-1 and TRBJ1-1; tentative D call: TRBD1 (6 bases). This CDR3 spans 17 amino acids. The germline V gene has CDR1 DFQATT and CDR2 SNEGSKA (reference sequence). V was pared by 4 bases and J by 0 bases, with 21 bases between.

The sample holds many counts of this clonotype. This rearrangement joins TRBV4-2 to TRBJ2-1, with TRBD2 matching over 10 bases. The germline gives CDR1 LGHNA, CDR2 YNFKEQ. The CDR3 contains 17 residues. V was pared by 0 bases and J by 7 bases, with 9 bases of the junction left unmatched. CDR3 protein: CASSQDRASGGLNEQFF. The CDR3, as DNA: TGTGCCAGCAGCCAAGATCGGGCTAGCGGGGGCCTAAATGAGCAGTTCTTC.

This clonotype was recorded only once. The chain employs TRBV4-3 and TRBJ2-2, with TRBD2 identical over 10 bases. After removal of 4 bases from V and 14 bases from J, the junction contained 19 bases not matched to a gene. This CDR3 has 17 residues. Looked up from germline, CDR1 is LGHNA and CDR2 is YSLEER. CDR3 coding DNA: TGCGCCAGCAGCCCCGGGGCTAGCGGGAGTCGCACCGGGGGACTGTTTTTT. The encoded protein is CASSPGASGSRTGGLFF.

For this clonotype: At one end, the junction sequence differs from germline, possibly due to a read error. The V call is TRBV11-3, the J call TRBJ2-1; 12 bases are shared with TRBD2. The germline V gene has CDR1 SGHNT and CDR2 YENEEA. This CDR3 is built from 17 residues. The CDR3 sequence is CSSSLELTSGSQNDQFF. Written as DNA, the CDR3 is TGTAGCAGCAGCTTAGAGTTGACTAGCGGGAGCCAGAATGACCAGTTCTTC.

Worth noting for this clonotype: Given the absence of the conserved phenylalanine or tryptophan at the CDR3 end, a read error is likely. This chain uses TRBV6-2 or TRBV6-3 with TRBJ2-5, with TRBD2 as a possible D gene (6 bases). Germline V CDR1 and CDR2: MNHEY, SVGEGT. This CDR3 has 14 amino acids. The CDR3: CASNRTTQQESQYL. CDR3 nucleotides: TGTGCCAGCAATCGGACTACCCAACAAGAGTCCCAGTACTTA.

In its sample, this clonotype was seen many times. The CDR3 region has the DNA TGTGCCATTGTAGACGATGAAAAACTGTTTTTT. Protein product: CAIVDDEKLFF. This chain connects TRBV28 to TRBJ1-4; D is unresolved. This CDR3 comprises 11 residues. The V and J ends lost 10 bases and 6 bases respectively, with 9 bases between them. Looked up from germline, CDR1 is MDHEN and CDR2 is SYDVKM.

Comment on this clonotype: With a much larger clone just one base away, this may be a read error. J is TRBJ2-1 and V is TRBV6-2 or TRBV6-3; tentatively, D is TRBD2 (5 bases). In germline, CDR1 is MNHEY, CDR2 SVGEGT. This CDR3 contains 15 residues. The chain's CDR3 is CASSYSSSSYIEQFF. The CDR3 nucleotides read TGTGCCAGCAGTTATAGCTCTAGCTCCTACATTGAGCAGTTCTTC.

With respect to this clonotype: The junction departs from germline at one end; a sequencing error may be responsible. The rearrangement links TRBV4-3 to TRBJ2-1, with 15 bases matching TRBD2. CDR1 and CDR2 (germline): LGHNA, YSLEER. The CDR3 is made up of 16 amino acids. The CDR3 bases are TGCGCCGGCAGCCAAGGGACTAGCGGGAGGTTAAATGAGCAATTCTTC. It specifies CAGSQGTSGRLNEQFF.